The TCR beta chain under discussion was sequenced for a study of OX40 agonist ivuxolimab in advanced cancers. Study-wide background: The treatment was a fully human IgG2 OX40 agonist, ivuxolimab. At around 81% male, the cohort had a mean age of approximately 64 years, ranging from about 23 to 79.

This table comes from immunoSEQ multiplex PCR, and its TCRdb copy is limited to in-frame clones, with some not included. The data contain about 100,000 clones, over 75% of them singletons. Notes on the study in general: The specificity for antigen of the expanded peripheral T cells was not determined.

The CDR3 covers 15 residues. Trimming removed 6 bases from V and 0 bases from J, with 14 bases in between. Germline CDR1 and CDR2: MNHEY and SVGAGI. The timepoints at which blood was sampled were baseline, cycle 4 day 1, and cycle 7 day 1. A note on this clone: What it binds is unknown.

Specimen: CD4+ or CD8+ T cells sorted from blood, collected in a trial of the OX40 agonist ivuxolimab. This chain connects TRBV6-5 to TRBJ1-1; no clear D. This TCR was recovered from an adult with an advanced solid tumor such as melanoma, head and neck, liver or kidney cancer. DNA of the CDR3: TGTGCCAGCAGGCCTAACTGGGGAATGAACACTGAAGCTTTCTTT. Translation: CASRPNWGMNTEAFF.